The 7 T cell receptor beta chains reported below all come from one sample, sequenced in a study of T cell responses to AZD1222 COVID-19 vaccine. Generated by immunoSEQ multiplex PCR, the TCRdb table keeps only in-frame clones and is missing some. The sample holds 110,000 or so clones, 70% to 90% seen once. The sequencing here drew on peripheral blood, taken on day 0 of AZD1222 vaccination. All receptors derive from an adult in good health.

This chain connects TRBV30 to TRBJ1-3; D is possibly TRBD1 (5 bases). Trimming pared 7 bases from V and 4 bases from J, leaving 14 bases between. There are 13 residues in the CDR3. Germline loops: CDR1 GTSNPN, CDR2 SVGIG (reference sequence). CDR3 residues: CASGRDAGNTIYF. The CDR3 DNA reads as TGTGCCTCGGGGAGGGACGCAGGAAACACCATATATTTT.

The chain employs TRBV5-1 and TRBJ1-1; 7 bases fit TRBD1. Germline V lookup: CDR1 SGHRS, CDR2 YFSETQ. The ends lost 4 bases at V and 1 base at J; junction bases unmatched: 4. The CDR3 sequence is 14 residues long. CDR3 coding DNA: TGCGCCAGCAGCCCGGACAGGCCGAACACTGAAGCTTTCTTT. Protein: CASSPDRPNTEAFF.

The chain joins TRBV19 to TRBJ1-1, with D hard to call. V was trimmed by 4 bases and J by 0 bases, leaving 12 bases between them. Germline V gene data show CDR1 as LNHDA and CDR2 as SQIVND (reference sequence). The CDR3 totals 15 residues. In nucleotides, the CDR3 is TGTGCCAGTAGTACCCTAGAGAGGATGAACACTGAAGCTTTCTTT. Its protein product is CASSTLERMNTEAFF.

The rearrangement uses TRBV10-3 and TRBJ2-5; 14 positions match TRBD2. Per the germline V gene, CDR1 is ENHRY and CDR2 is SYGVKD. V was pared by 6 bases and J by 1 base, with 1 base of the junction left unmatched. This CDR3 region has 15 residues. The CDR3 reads CAIRGTSGGQETQYF. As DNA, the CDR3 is TGTGCCATCAGGGGGACTAGCGGGGGCCAAGAGACCCAGTACTTC.

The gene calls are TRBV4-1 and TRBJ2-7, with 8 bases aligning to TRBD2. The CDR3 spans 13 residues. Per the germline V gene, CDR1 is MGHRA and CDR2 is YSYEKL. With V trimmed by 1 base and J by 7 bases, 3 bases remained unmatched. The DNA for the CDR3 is TGCGCCAGCAGCCAAGGACTAGCGAGGGAGCAGTACTTC. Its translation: CASSQGLAREQYF.

The CDR3 DNA reads as TGTGCCAGCAGCCTCGGACTAGCGTTCCGAAAGCAGTTCTTC. It yields the protein CASSLGLAFRKQFF. This chain connects TRBV7-2 to TRBJ2-1, with 9 nucleotides matching TRBD2. The CDR3 extends over 14 amino acids. Germline CDR1 is SGHTA and CDR2 is FQGNSA. The ends lost 5 bases at V and 11 bases at J; junction bases unmatched: 10.

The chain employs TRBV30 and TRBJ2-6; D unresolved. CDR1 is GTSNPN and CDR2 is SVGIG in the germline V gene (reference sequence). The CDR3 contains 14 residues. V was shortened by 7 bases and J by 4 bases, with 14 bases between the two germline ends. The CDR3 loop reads CALMHGVGANVLTF. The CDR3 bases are TGTGCCTTAATGCACGGTGTGGGGGCCAACGTCCTGACTTTC.